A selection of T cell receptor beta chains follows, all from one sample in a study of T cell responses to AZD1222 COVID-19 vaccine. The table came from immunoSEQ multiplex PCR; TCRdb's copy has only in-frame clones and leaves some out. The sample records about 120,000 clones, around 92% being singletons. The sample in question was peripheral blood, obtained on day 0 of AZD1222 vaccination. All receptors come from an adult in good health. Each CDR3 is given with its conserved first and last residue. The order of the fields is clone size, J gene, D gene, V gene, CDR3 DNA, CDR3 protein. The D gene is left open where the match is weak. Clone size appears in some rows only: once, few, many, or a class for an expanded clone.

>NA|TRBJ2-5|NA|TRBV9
TGTGCCAGCAGCGAAACGATTAGAGGCTCCGAGACCCAGTACTTC
CASSETIRGSETQYF
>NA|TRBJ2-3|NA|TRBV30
TGTGCCTGGAGTGGGCTAGGGGTAGATACGCAGTATTTT
CAWSGLGVDTQYF
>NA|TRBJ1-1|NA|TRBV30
TGTGCCTGGAGTGTAGACTCGAACACTGAAGCTTTCTTT
CAWSVDSNTEAFF
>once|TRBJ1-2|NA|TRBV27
TGTGCCAGCAGTTTAATGGGGGGGCGTGAGCTTTTCTATGGCTACACCTTC
CASSLMGGRELFYGYTF
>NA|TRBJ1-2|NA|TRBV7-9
TGTGCCAGCAGCTTAGCGTCAGGTGCAAACTATGGCTACACCTTC
CASSLASGANYGYTF
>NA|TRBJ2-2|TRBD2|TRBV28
TGTGCCAGCAGTTCTATCGGACTAGCGGGAGTAGTCGGGGAGCTGTTTTTT
CASSSIGLAGVVGELFF
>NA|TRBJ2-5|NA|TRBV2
TGTGCCAGCAAAAGGGTTGGTGAGACCCAGTACTTC
CASKRVGETQYF
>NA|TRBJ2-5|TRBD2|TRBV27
TGTGCCAGCAGTTCCAGCGGGAGGGGAATAGAGACCCAGTACTTC
CASSSSGRGIETQYF
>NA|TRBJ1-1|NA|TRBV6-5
TGTGCCAGCACCCAAGTCGACAGCTACACTGAAGCTTTCTTT
CASTQVDSYTEAFF
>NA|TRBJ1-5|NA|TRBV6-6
TGTGCCAGCCAGGGTGTCAGTCAGCCCCAGCATTTT
CASQGVSQPQHF
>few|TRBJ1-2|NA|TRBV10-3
TGTGCCATCAGTGATTCCCTGGTAGGGGGGGAGAACTATGGCTACACCTTC
CAISDSLVGGENYGYTF
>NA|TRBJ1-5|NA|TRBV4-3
TGCGCCAGCAGCCAAGATGCGAAGGATTCTCCCCAGCATTTT
CASSQDAKDSPQHF
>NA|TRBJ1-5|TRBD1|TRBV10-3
TGTGCCATCAACACAGGGGAGGGTCAGCCCCAGCATTTT
CAINTGEGQPQHF
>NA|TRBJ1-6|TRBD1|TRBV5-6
TGTGCCAGCAGCTTGGAGGACAGGACAGGACCCCTCCACTTT
CASSLEDRTGPLHF
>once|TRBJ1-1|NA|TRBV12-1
TGTGCCCGGGGGGAGGACACTGAAGCTTTCTTT
CARGEDTEAFF
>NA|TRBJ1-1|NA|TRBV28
TGTGCCAGCAGTCAGGGCTGGCGGGCAGGACTCTCGGCGAGCACTGAAGCTTTCTTT
CASSQGWRAGLSASTEAFF
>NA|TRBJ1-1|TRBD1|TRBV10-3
TGTGCCATTGTCGAAGGGGGCCCGGGGAACACTGAAGCTTTCTTT
CAIVEGGPGNTEAFF
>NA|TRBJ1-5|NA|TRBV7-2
TGTGCCAGCAGCCTGGTTAGGGAACAGCCCCAGCATTTT
CASSLVREQPQHF
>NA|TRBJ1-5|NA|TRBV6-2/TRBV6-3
TGTGCCAGCAGTTACCCTAGTCAGCCCCAGCATTTT
CASSYPSQPQHF
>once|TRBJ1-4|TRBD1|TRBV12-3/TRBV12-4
TGTGCCACCCGGACAGGGGTCAGTGAAAAACTGTTTTTT
CATRTGVSEKLFF
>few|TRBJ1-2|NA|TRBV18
TGTGCCAGCTCACCACCAATTACGGGATACGGCTACACCTTC
CASSPPITGYGYTF
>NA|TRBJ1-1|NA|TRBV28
TGTGCCAGCAGTTTATCCAAGAACACTGAAGCTTTCTTT
CASSLSKNTEAFF
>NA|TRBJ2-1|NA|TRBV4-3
TGCGCCAGCAGCCAAGAAACAGGGTACAATGAGCAGTTCTTC
CASSQETGYNEQFF
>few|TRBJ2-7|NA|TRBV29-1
TGCAGCGTATGGCCCTCCGGGCAAGCCTACGAGCAGTACTTC
CSVWPSGQAYEQYF
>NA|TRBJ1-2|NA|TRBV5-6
TGTGCCAGCAGCTTGCCAGGGGCGCAGGGCTATGGCTACACCTTC
CASSLPGAQGYGYTF
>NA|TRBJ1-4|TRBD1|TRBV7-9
TGTGCCAGCACCGGGACAGCAACTAATGAAAAACTGTTTTTT
CASTGTATNEKLFF
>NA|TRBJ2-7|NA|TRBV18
TGTGCCAGCTCCGGGGACTCCTACGAGCAGTACTTC
CASSGDSYEQYF
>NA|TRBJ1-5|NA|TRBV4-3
TGCGCCAGCAGCCAAGATGGGGTCGCGAGACAGCCCCAGCATTTT
CASSQDGVARQPQHF
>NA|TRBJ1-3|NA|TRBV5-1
TGCGCCAGCAGCTTGAGTACAGTCTCTGGAAACACCATATATTTT
CASSLSTVSGNTIYF
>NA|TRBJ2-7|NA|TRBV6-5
TGTGCCACCGGGTTAAACGGCTACGAGCAGTACTTC
CATGLNGYEQYF
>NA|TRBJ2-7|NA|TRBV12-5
TGTGCTAGTGGTTTGCCGCAGGGGAAGCTCTACGAGCAGTACTTC
CASGLPQGKLYEQYF
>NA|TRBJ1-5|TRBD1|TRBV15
TGTGCCACCAGCAGAGATCGTGGGACAGGGGGTCAGCCCCAGCATTTT
CATSRDRGTGGQPQHF
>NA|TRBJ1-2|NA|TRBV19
TGTGCCAGTAGTATAGAGCCAGGGGTCGCGGATGGCTACACCTTC
CASSIEPGVADGYTF
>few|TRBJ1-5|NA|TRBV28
TGTGCCAGCAGCCCCCGGAGGTCTAATCAGCCCCAGCATTTT
CASSPRRSNQPQHF
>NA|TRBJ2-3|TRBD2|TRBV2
TGTGCCAGCAGTACCAGCGGGGGGCTGAGAAATACGCAGTATTTT
CASSTSGGLRNTQYF
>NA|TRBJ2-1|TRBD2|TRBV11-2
TGTGCCAGCAGCTTAGCTAGCGGGAGGGCCCGTGGTTCCAATGAGCAGTTCTTC
CASSLASGRARGSNEQFF
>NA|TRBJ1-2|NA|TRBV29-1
TGCAGCGTCAAACCCAGAACCGGGGGGGCTAACTATGGCTACACCTTC
CSVKPRTGGANYGYTF
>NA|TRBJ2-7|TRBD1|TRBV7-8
TGTGCCAGCAGACCAGGGACAGGCCCCTACGAGCAGTACTTC
CASRPGTGPYEQYF
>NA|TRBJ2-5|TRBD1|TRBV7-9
TGTGCCAGCAGCAAGACAGGGTACCCCCAAGAGACCCAGTACTTC
CASSKTGYPQETQYF
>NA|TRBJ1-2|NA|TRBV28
TGTGCCAGCAGCCCGGATCGGGGACGGTCTCTTTCCGTGGGGTGTACCTTC
CASSPDRGRSLSVGCTF
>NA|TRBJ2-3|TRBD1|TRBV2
TGTGCCAGCAGTGAGGGACAGGGGGAAACAGATACGCAGTATTTT
CASSEGQGETDTQYF
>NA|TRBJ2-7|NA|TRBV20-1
TGCAGTGCTAATGAGGGCTCCTACGAGCAGTACTTC
CSANEGSYEQYF
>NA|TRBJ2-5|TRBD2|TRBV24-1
TGTGCCACCAGTGATGCCGTCCTAGCGGGAGGGCCGGGGGAGACCCAGTACTTC
CATSDAVLAGGPGETQYF
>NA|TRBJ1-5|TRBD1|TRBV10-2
TGCGCCAGCAGTGCAGGGGGTGGCAATCAGCCCCAGCATTTT
CASSAGGGNQPQHF
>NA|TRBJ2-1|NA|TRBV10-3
TGTGCCATCAGTCCGGGCGGCGATAATGAGCAGTTCTTC
CAISPGGDNEQFF
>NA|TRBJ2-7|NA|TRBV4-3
TGCGCCAGCAGCCAAGATATTTGGGGAGGGGGGGACAACGCCTACGAGCAGTACTTC
CASSQDIWGGGDNAYEQYF
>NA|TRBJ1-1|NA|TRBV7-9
TGTGCCAGCAGCTTGCCCGGGGACGGTACTGAAGCTTTCTTT
CASSLPGDGTEAFF
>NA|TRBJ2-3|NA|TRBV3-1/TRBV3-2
TGTGCCAGCAGCCAAGTGCAGGGCAGCACAGATACGCAGTATTTT
CASSQVQGSTDTQYF
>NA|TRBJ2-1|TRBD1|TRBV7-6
TGTGCCAGCAGCTTAGATTGGGTGACAGGGGTGGACTACAATGAGCAGTTCTTC
CASSLDWVTGVDYNEQFF
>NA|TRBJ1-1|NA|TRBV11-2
TGTGCCAGCAGCTTAGTCACGAACCTGAACACTGAAGCTTTCTTT
CASSLVTNLNTEAFF
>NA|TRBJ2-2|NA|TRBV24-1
TGTGCCACCAGTGATGGACACCCCGGGGAGCTGTTTTTT
CATSDGHPGELFF
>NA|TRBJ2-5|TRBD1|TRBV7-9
TGTGCCAGCAGCCAAAAGGGGGCAGAGACCCAGTACTTC
CASSQKGAETQYF
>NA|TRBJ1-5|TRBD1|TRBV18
TGTGCCAGCTCACCCGGGACAGGGGCCGCCCTCCAGCATTTT
CASSPGTGAALQHF
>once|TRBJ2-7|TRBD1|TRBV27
TGTGCCAGCAGAGACCCAGGGGGTAGTTACTACGAGCAGTACTTC
CASRDPGGSYYEQYF
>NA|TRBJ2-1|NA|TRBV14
TGTGCCAGCAGCCAAGGCCTAGGAGTCAAGAATGAGCAGTTCTTC
CASSQGLGVKNEQFF
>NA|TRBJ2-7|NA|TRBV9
TGTGCCAGCAGCGTAGGCGGATTCTCCTACGAGCAGTACTTC
CASSVGGFSYEQYF
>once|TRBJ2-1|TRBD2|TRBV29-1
TGCAGCGTTGAAGAGGATACCGGGAGGGGCTACAATGAGCAGTTCTTC
CSVEEDTGRGYNEQFF
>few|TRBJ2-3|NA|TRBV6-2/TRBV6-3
TGTGCCAGCAGTTACCCGCCGCCGGAGGATACGCAGTATTTT
CASSYPPPEDTQYF
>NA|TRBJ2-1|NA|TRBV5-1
TGCGCCAGCAGCTTGGGGGACTCCTCCTACAATGAGCAGTTCTTC
CASSLGDSSYNEQFF